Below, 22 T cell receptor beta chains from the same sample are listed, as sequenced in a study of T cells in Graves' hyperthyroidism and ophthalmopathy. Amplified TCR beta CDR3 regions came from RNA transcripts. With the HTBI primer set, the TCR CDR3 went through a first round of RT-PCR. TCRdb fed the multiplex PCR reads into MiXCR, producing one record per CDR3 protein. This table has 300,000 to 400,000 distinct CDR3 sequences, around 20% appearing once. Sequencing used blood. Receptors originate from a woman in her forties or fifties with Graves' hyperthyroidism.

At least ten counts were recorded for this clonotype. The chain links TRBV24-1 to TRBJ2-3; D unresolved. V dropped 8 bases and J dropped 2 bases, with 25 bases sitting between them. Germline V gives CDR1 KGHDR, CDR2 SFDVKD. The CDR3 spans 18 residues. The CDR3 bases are TGTGCCACCACCAACGTAGGGCGAGTTTTCCCCACCACAGATACGCAGTATTTT. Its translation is CATTNVGRVFPTTDTQYF.

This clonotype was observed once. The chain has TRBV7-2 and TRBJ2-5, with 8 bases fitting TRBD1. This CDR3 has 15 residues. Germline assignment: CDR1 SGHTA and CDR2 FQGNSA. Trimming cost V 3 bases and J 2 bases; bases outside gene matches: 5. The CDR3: CASSFSDRGQETQYF. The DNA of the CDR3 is TGTGCCAGCAGCTTTAGCGACAGGGGACAAGAGACCCAGTACTTC.

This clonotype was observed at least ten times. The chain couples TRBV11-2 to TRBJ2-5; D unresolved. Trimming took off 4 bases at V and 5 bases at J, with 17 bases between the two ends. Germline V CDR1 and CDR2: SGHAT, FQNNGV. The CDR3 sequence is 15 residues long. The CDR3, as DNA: TGTGCCAGCAGCTGGGGATCTAACCCTAAGGAGACCCAGTACTTC. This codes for CASSWGSNPKETQYF.

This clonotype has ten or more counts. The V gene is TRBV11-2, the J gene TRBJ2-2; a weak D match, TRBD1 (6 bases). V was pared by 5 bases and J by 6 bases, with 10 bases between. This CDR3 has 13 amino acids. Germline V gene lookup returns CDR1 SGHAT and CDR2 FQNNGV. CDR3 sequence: CASSRYRAGELFF. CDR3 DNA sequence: TGTGCCAGCAGCCGATACAGGGCCGGGGAGCTGTTTTTT. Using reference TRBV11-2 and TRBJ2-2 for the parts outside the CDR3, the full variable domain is EAGVAQSPRYKIIEKRQSVAFWCNPISGHATLYWYQQILGQGPKLLIQFQNNGVVDDSQLPKDRFSAERLKGVDSTLKIQPAKLEDSAVYLCASSRYRAGELFFGEGSRLTVL.

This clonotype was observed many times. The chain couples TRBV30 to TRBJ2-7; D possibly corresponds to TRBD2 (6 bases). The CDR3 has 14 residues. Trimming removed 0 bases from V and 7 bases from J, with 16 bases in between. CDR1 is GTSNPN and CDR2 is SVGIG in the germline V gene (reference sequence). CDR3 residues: CAWSVGEVVMEQYF. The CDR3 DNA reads TGTGCCTGGAGTGTGGGGGAGGTGGTTATGGAGCAGTACTTC.

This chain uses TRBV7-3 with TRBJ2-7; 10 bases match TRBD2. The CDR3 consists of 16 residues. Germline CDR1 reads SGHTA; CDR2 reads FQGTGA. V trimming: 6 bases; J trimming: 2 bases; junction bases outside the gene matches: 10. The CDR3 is CASRSSGSPQTYEQYF. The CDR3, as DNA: TGTGCCAGCAGGTCTAGCGGGAGTCCCCAAACCTACGAGCAGTACTTC.

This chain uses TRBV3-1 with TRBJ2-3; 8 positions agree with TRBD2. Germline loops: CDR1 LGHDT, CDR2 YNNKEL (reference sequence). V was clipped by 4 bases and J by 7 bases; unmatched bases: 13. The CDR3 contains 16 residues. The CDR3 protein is CASSPPRNGGANTQYF. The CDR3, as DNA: TGTGCCAGCAGCCCCCCGAGGAACGGGGGGGCAAATACGCAGTATTTT.

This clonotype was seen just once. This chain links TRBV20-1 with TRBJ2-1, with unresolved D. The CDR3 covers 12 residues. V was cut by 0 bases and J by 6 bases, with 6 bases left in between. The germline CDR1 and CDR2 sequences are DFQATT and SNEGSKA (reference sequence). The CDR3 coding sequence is TGCAGTGCTAGAGATGTAGGCAATGAGCAGTTCTTC. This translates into CSARDVGNEQFF.

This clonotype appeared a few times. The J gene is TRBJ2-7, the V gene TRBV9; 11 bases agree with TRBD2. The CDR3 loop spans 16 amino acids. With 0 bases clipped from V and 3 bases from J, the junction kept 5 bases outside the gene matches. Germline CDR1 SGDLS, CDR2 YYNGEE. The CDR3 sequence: CASSVDMTSGNYEQYF. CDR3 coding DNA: TGTGCCAGCAGCGTAGATATGACTAGCGGGAACTACGAGCAGTACTTC. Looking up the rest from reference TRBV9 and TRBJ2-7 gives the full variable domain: DSGVTQTPKHLITATGQRVTLRCSPRSGDLSVYWYQQSLDQGLQFLIQYYNGEERAKGNILERFSAQQFPDLHSELNLSSLELGDSALYFCASSVDMTSGNYEQYFGPGTRLTVT.

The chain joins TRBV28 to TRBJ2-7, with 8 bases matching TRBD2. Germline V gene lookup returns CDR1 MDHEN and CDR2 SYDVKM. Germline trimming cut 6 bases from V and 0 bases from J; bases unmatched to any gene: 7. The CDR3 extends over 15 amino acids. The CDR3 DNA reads TGTGCCAGCAGACGAAGCGGGAGCCTCTCCTACGAGCAGTACTTC. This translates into CASRRSGSLSYEQYF.

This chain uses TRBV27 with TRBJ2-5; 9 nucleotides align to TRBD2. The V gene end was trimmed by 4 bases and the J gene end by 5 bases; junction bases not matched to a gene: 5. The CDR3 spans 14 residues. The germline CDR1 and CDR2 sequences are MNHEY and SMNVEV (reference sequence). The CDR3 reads CASSYSLAGETQYF. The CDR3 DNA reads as TGTGCCAGCAGTTATTCACTAGCGGGCGAGACCCAGTACTTC.

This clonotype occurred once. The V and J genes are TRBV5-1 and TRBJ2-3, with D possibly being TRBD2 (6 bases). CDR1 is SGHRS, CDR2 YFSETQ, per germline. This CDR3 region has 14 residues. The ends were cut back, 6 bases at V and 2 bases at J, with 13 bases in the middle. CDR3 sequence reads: CASKDGRVTDTQYF. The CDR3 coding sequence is TGCGCCAGCAAGGACGGGAGAGTCACAGATACGCAGTATTTT.

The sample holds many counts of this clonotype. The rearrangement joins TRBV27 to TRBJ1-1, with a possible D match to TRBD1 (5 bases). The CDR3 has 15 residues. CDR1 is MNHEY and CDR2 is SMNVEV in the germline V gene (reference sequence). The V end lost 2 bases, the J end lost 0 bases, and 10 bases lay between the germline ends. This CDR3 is CASSLSRVMNTEAFF. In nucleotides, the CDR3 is TGTGCCAGCAGTTTAAGCAGGGTCATGAACACTGAAGCTTTCTTT.

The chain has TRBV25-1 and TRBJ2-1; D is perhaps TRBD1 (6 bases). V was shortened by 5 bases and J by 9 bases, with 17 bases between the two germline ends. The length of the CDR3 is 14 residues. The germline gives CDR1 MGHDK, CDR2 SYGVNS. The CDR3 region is CASSRKGDKVEQFF. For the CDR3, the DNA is TGTGCCAGCAGTCGTAAGGGGGACAAGGTTGAGCAGTTCTTC.

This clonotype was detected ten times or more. The CDR3 nucleotides are TGTGCCAGCAGTTCCGGGACTAGCGGCTTCCCAACCTACTACGAGCAGTACTTC. Its translation: CASSSGTSGFPTYYEQYF. The J gene is TRBJ2-7, the V gene TRBV28; 11 nucleotides line up with TRBD2. The length of the CDR3 is 18 residues. Trimming cost V 4 bases and J 3 bases; bases outside gene matches: 14. Germline V gene sequence: CDR1 MDHEN, CDR2 SYDVKM.

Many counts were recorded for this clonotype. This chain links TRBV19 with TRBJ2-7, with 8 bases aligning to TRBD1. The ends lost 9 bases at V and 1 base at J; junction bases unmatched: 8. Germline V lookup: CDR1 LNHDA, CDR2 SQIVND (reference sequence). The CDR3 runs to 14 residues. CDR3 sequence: CASQGTGSSYEQYF. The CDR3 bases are TGTGCCAGCCAAGGGACAGGAAGTTCCTACGAGCAGTACTTC.

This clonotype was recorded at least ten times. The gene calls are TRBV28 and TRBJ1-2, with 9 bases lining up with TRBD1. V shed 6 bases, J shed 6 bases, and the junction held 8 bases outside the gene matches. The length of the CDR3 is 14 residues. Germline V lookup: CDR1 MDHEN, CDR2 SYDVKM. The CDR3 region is CASRFRDRENGYTF. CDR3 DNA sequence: TGTGCCAGCAGGTTCCGGGACAGGGAAAATGGCTACACCTTC.

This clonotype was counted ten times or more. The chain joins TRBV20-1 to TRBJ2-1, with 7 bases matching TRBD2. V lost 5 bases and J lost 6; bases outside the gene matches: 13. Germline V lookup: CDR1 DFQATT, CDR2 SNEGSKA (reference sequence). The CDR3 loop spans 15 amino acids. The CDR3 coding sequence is TGCAGTGCTCCAGACCCTTGGGGAGGGGTCAATGAGCAGTTCTTC. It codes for CSAPDPWGGVNEQFF.

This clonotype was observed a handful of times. CDR3 sequence (DNA): TGTGCCAGCAGCGTAGACCCGGACAGACCTGGAAACACCATATATTTT. As protein: CASSVDPDRPGNTIYF. This chain uses TRBV9 with TRBJ1-3; TRBD1 is a possible D gene (6 bases). The germline gives CDR1 SGDLS, CDR2 YYNGEE. Trimming stripped 0 bases from V and 2 bases from J, with 12 bases between. The CDR3 is 16 residues long.

The chain's CDR3 is CASSQVATGDEQYF. The CDR3, as DNA: TGCGCCAGCAGCCAAGTTGCCACAGGAGACGAGCAGTACTTC. The chain recombines TRBV4-1 with TRBJ2-7, with a possible D match to TRBD1 (5 bases). The CDR3 extends over 14 amino acids. The V gene lost 1 base and the J gene lost 5 bases, with 12 bases spanning the gap. Germline V gene sequence: CDR1 MGHRA, CDR2 YSYEKL.

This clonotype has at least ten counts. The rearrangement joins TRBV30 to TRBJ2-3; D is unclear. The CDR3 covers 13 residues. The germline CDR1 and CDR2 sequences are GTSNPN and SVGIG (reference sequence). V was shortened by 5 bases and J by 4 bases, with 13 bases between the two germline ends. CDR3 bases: TGTGCCTGGGGTTCGGGTAACTCAGATACGCAGTATTTT. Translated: CAWGSGNSDTQYF. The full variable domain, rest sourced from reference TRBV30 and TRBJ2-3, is SQTIHQWPATLVQPVGSPLSLECTVEGTSNPNLYWYRQAAGRGLQLLFYSVGIGQISSEVPQNLSASRPQDRQFILSSKKLLLSDSGFYLCAWGSGNSDTQYFGPGTRLTVL.

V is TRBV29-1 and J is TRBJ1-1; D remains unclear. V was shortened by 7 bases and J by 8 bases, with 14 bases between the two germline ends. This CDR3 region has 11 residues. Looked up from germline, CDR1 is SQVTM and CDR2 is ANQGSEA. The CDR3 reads CSARHGGEAFF. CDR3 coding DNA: TGCAGCGCCCGACACGGCGGGGAAGCTTTCTTT.